The 27 T cell receptor beta chains below all came from one sample that was sequenced in a study of OX40 agonist ivuxolimab in advanced cancers. TCRdb's copy holds only in-frame clones and misses some; the assay was immunoSEQ multiplex PCR. Among some 61,000 clones listed, roughly nine tenths were seen once. The specimen was CD4+ or CD8+ T cells sorted from blood, collected in a trial of the OX40 agonist ivuxolimab. The receptor source for this set is an adult with an advanced solid tumor such as melanoma, head and neck, liver or kidney cancer.

V and J are TRBV11-3 and TRBJ1-1; D may be TRBD1 (6 bases). The germline CDR1 and CDR2 sequences are SGHNT and YENEEA. Trimming took off 6 bases at V and 1 base at J, with 18 bases between the two ends. This CDR3 has 16 amino acids. CDR3 residues: CASRLTWGAGNTEAFF. CDR3 DNA sequence: TGTGCCAGCAGGTTGACATGGGGGGCCGGGAACACTGAAGCTTTCTTT. The entire variable domain, with the rest obtained from reference TRBV11-3 and TRBJ1-1, is as follows: EAGVVQSPRYKIIEKKQPVAFWCNPISGHNTLYWYLQNLGQGPELLIRYENEEAVDDSQLPKDRFSAERLKGVDSTLKIQPAELGDSAVYLCASRLTWGAGNTEAFFGQGTRLTVV.

V gene TRBV27 combines with J gene TRBJ2-1, with D uncertain. Germline V CDR1 and CDR2: MNHEY, SMNVEV (reference sequence). The CDR3 runs to 14 residues. V lost 6 bases to trimming and J lost 2 bases, with 11 bases between them. The CDR3 DNA reads TGTGCCAGCAGCCGGGCCCCCACCTACAATGAGCAGTTCTTC. Its protein product is CASSRAPTYNEQFF.

J is TRBJ1-1 and V is TRBV30; TRBD1 matches at 7 bases. Germline V lookup: CDR1 GTSNPN, CDR2 SVGIG (reference sequence). The CDR3 length is 14 residues. The junction had 7 bases not matched to a gene; V was cut back by 5 bases and J by 1 base. The CDR3 sequence: CAWGRDSKNTEAFF. CDR3 coding DNA: TGTGCCTGGGGCCGGGACAGCAAGAACACTGAAGCTTTCTTT.

This clone was counted only a few times. This chain connects TRBV7-3 to TRBJ1-2; D may be TRBD1 (6 bases). Trimming stripped 0 bases from V and 6 bases from J, with 8 bases between. The CDR3 runs 13 residues. Germline assignment: CDR1 SGHTA and CDR2 FQGTGA. The CDR3 protein is CASSLTAGDGYTF. The CDR3 DNA follows: TGTGCCAGCAGCTTAACGGCAGGGGATGGCTACACCTTC. The variable domain in full, with the rest retrieved from reference TRBV7-3 and TRBJ1-2, is GAGVSQTPSNKVTEKGKYVELRCDPISGHTALYWYRQSLGQGPEFLIYFQGTGAADDSGLPNDRFFAVRPEGSVSTLKIQRTERGDSAVYLCASSLTAGDGYTFGSGTRLTVV.

The chain combines TRBV7-9 with TRBJ1-1; TRBD1 matches at 9 bases. The length of the CDR3 is 14 residues. J lost 4 bases, V lost 3 bases, and 3 bases had no gene match. CDR1 SEHNR and CDR2 FQNEAQ come from the germline V gene (reference sequence). The CDR3 DNA reads TGTGCCAGCAGCTTGGACAGGGGTAGCACTGAAGCTTTCTTT. Amino acid sequence: CASSLDRGSTEAFF.

Only a few counts were recorded for this clone. CDR3: CASRDATNYGYTF. The CDR3 bases are TGTGCCAGCCGGGACGCCACTAACTATGGCTACACCTTC. The V and J genes are TRBV6-5 and TRBJ1-2; maybe TRBD1 (5 bases). The CDR3 has 13 amino acids. The germline gives CDR1 MNHEY, CDR2 SVGAGI. V lost 8 bases and J 0 bases, leaving 10 bases between the germline ends.

This rearrangement joins TRBV7-2 to TRBJ1-2; a possible D gene is TRBD1 (6 bases). Germline CDR1 SGHTA, CDR2 FQGNSA. The CDR3 loop spans 14 amino acids. With 3 bases removed from V and 7 bases from J, the gap between germline ends came to 15 bases. The CDR3 DNA follows: TGTGCCAGCAGCTTGCAGGGGTTCGATTCTGGCTACACCTTC. Translation: CASSLQGFDSGYTF. The entire variable domain, with the rest obtained from reference TRBV7-2 and TRBJ1-2, is as follows: GAGVSQSPSNKVTEKGKDVELRCDPISGHTALYWYRQSLGQGLEFLIYFQGNSAPDKSGLPSDRFSAERTGGSVSTLTIQRTQQEDSAVYLCASSLQGFDSGYTFGSGTRLTVV.

The chain combines TRBV27 with TRBJ2-6; D perhaps matches TRBD1 (5 bases). Germline loops: CDR1 MNHEY, CDR2 SMNVEV (reference sequence). V dropped 3 bases and J dropped 5 bases, with 23 bases sitting between them. CDR3 length equals 19 residues. CDR3 bases: TGTGCCAGCAGTTTCTACCAGTCAGACAGTTTCCCCCGGGCCAACGTCCTGACTTTC. Protein sequence: CASSFYQSDSFPRANVLTF.

The chain is built from TRBV5-5 and TRBJ2-5; no clear D. V dropped 1 base and J dropped 3 bases, with 10 bases sitting between them. The CDR3 loop spans 14 amino acids. Germline values: CDR1 SGHKS, CDR2 YYEKEE (reference sequence). CDR3 protein: CASSLTIRKETQYF. As DNA, the CDR3 is TGTGCCAGCAGCTTGACAATCCGAAAAGAGACCCAGTACTTC.

This chain links TRBV2 with TRBJ1-4; 8 positions match TRBD1. V dropped 6 bases and J dropped 7; count of bases not matched to a gene: 7. The germline gives CDR1 SNHLY, CDR2 FYNNEI. CDR3 size: 14 residues. The CDR3 protein is CASRPDRGGEKLFF. CDR3 DNA: TGTGCCAGCAGGCCCGACAGGGGTGGTGAAAAACTGTTTTTT.

The J gene is TRBJ2-1, the V gene TRBV9; D possibly corresponds to TRBD2 (6 bases). Germline V gene data show CDR1 as SGDLS and CDR2 as YYNGEE. This CDR3 region has 12 residues. Between the trimmed V and J ends, which lost 3 bases and 11 bases, there was a span of 12 bases. The CDR3 nucleotides are TGTGCCAGCAGCGGACGACTAGGTCAGCAGTTCTTC. Translation gives CASSGRLGQQFF. Filled out from reference TRBV9 and TRBJ2-1, the complete variable domain reads DSGVTQTPKHLITATGQRVTLRCSPRSGDLSVYWYQQSLDQGLQFLIQYYNGEERAKGNILERFSAQQFPDLHSELNLSSLELGDSALYFCASSGRLGQQFFGPGTRLTVL.

V and J are TRBV6-1 and TRBJ2-3; D is uncertain. The length of the CDR3 is 13 residues. In germline, CDR1 is MNHNS, CDR2 SASEGT. Trimming pared 2 bases from V and 3 bases from J, leaving 6 bases between. CDR3 nucleotides: TGTGCCAGCAGTGAACTGGGGACAGATACGCAGTATTTT. Translation: CASSELGTDTQYF.

This clone came up once. J is TRBJ1-2 and V is TRBV30; D ambiguous. This CDR3 contains 12 residues. The V gene's germline CDR1 is GTSNPN and CDR2 SVGIG (reference sequence). The V and J ends lost 4 bases and 7 bases respectively, with 13 bases between them. The CDR3: CAWTYGRTGYTF. The CDR3 nucleotides read TGTGCCTGGACCTACGGGAGGACTGGCTACACCTTC.

The CDR3 DNA follows: TGTGCCAGCAGCAGCAGGGGGAACTACGAGCAGTACTTC. Amino acids: CASSSRGNYEQYF. The chain employs TRBV7-9 and TRBJ2-7; 7 nucleotides agree with TRBD1. The CDR3 contains 13 residues. V trimming: 5 bases; J trimming: 3 bases; junction bases outside the gene matches: 4. Germline V gene data show CDR1 as SEHNR and CDR2 as FQNEAQ (reference sequence).

This rearrangement joins TRBV19 to TRBJ1-2; no definite D call. Germline CDR1 reads LNHDA; CDR2 reads SQIVND (reference sequence). The CDR3 totals 16 residues. Deletions cut 4 bases from V and 1 base from J, with 16 bases between. CDR3 nucleotide sequence: TGTGCCAGTAGTAGTGCACGCGGCAGGCTTAACTATGGCTACACCTTC. This codes for CASSSARGRLNYGYTF.

The gene calls are TRBV15 and TRBJ2-5; 14 nucleotides match TRBD2. Losses at the gene ends were 5 bases for V and 7 bases for J; bases not matched to a gene: 9. The CDR3 is made up of 16 amino acids. The germline V gene has CDR1 LNHNV and CDR2 YYDKDF (reference sequence). The CDR3 DNA follows: TGTGCCACCAGCTACTACGCCGGGACTAGCGGGAGGACCCAGTACTTC. It specifies CATSYYAGTSGRTQYF.

The V gene is TRBV28, the J gene TRBJ1-5, with 9 bases matching TRBD1. Germline CDR1 and CDR2: MDHEN and SYDVKM. The CDR3 is 14 amino acids. The ends lost 6 bases at V and 5 bases at J; junction bases unmatched: 5. The CDR3 sequence is CASSSGTGYQPQHF. In DNA, the CDR3 is TGTGCCAGCAGCTCCGGGACAGGGTATCAGCCCCAGCATTTT.

This chain uses TRBV2 with TRBJ1-2, with D tentatively TRBD1 (6 bases). Per germline, CDR1 SNHLY and CDR2 FYNNEI. V dropped 4 bases and J dropped 5 bases, with 14 bases sitting between them. This CDR3 is built from 14 residues. The CDR3 region has the DNA TGTGCCAGCAGTGTGGACAGCCGGGGGTATGGCTACACCTTC. This translates into CASSVDSRGYGYTF.

This chain links TRBV18 with TRBJ2-3, with D possibly matching TRBD2 (5 bases). Germline CDR1 is KGHSH and CDR2 is LQKENI. V was trimmed by 4 bases and J by 3 bases, leaving 11 bases between them. The CDR3 is 14 residues long. CDR3 region: CASSLLGKTDTQYF. DNA of the CDR3: TGTGCCAGCTCACTACTAGGAAAAACAGATACGCAGTATTTT.

Concerning this clone: This sample includes further DNA sequences coding for the same CDR3. The V call is TRBV30, the J call TRBJ1-3, with D uncertain. Trimming cost V 3 bases and J 5 bases, with 11 bases left between them. The CDR3 length is 13 residues. The germline V gene has CDR1 GTSNPN and CDR2 SVGIG (reference sequence). The CDR3 sequence: CAWSGGVRNTIYF. The CDR3 DNA sequence: TGTGCCTGGAGCGGCGGGGTGCGAAACACCATATATTTT.

This sequence joins TRBV6-1 and TRBJ1-2; 10 bases fit TRBD1. The CDR3 has 14 amino acids. The trim removed 4 bases at V and 4 bases at J, leaving 3 bases unmatched. Looked up from germline, CDR1 is MNHNS and CDR2 is SASEGT. DNA of the CDR3: TGTGCCAGCAGTGTGGGACAGGGGTCCTATGGCTACACCTTC. It encodes CASSVGQGSYGYTF.

V usage is TRBV5-4 and J usage is TRBJ2-2, with D maybe TRBD1 (5 bases). This CDR3 spans 14 amino acids. The V gene's germline CDR1 is SGHNT and CDR2 YYREEE (reference sequence). Trimming cost V 5 bases and J 1 base, with 9 bases left between them. The CDR3 DNA sequence: TGTGCCAGCAGATACGACAGGAACACCGGGGAGCTGTTTTTT. It translates to CASRYDRNTGELFF.

V is TRBV10-3 and J is TRBJ2-1; 11 bases agree with TRBD1. Germline V CDR1 and CDR2: ENHRY, SYGVKD. The trim removed 6 bases at V and 8 bases at J, leaving 6 bases unmatched. The CDR3 runs 14 residues. CDR3 nucleotide sequence: TGTGCCATCAGCCAGGACAGGGGGCGGGATGAGCAGTTCTTC. It encodes CAISQDRGRDEQFF.

V and J are TRBV9 and TRBJ2-5; 8 bases map to TRBD1. The V segment lost 3 bases and the J segment 2 bases; nucleotides outside the gene matches: 3. The germline V gene encodes CDR1 SGDLS and CDR2 YYNGEE. CDR3 size: 14 residues. The CDR3 nucleotides read TGTGCCAGCAGCGCCGGACAGGGACAAGAGACCCAGTACTTC. This sequence encodes CASSAGQGQETQYF.

V and J are TRBV18 and TRBJ2-5; no reliable D call. Germline CDR1 is KGHSH and CDR2 is LQKENI. The CDR3 sequence is 14 residues long. Trimming shortened V by 6 bases and J by 1 base, and 12 bases separated the two germline ends. DNA for the CDR3: TGTGCCAGCTCCTCGACCCTTACCCAAGAGACCCAGTACTTC. The encoded protein is CASSSTLTQETQYF.

The chain uses TRBV6-6 and TRBJ1-1; D unresolved. In germline, CDR1 is MNHNY, CDR2 SVGAGI (reference sequence). Trimming pared 7 bases from V and 4 bases from J, leaving 16 bases between. The CDR3 is 14 amino acids. CDR3 nucleotides: TGTGCCAGCATACGGGGAGGAATGCTCACTGAAGCTTTCTTT. Encoded protein: CASIRGGMLTEAFF.

This chain links TRBV7-2 with TRBJ2-7; D perhaps matches TRBD1 (6 bases). Per germline, CDR1 SGHTA and CDR2 FQGNSA. The germline V and J ends were trimmed by 8 bases and 3 bases, with 14 bases remaining between them. The CDR3 runs 13 residues. DNA of the CDR3: TGTGCCAGCGGCCAGACAGGCTACTACGAGCAGTACTTC. It yields the protein CASGQTGYYEQYF. Supplemented by reference TRBV7-2 and TRBJ2-7, the full variable domain reads GAGVSQSPSNKVTEKGKDVELRCDPISGHTALYWYRQSLGQGLEFLIYFQGNSAPDKSGLPSDRFSAERTGGSVSTLTIQRTQQEDSAVYLCASGQTGYYEQYFGPGTRLTVT.